This T cell receptor beta chain was captured by sequencing in a study of blood T cells in healthy people across ages. General observations from the study: The CMV status of each donor remained undetermined, and this could have confounded shifts in expanded clonotypes.

Points on this clonotype: The antigen is not known.

The draw of peripheral blood yielded approximately 11 milliliters from each donor. Researchers report isolating at least 7 million PBMCs per sample. Through a sample-barcoded 5' primer and a J-beta primer mix, a second PCR was run for roughly 6 to 11 cycles. Tagging of each cDNA molecule was performed by a template-switch adaptor with 12 random nucleotides. TCRdb re-analysed the 5' RACE reads in MiXCR, keeping a single row per CDR3 protein. Among 1,800,000 or so distinct CDR3 sequences, roughly two fifths were seen once, and the ten largest hold approximately 22%. The CDR3 length is 14 residues. CDR1 is GTSNPN, CDR2 SVGIG, per germline (reference sequence). The V and J ends lost 5 bases and 3 bases respectively, with 17 bases between them.

This chain joins TRBV30 and TRBJ2-7; D is ambiguous. The sequence derives from a human donor in good health. Sequenced: blood. CDR3 DNA: TGTGCCTGGGCACTCGACATAGGGTACTACGAGCAGTACTTC. Amino acid sequence: CAWALDIGYYEQYF.